Sequencing of this TCR beta chain was carried out in a study of cytomegalovirus exposure and HLA in healthy donors. Study findings and constraints: A later analysis linked a missense variant in DCLRE1C to the trimming of TCR beta V and J genes. Likely technical artifact: a cluster of highly shared sequence variants. TRBV6-2, TRBV6-3 and some other V segments were unresolvable in 87-base-pair reads.

Healthy individuals who donated bone marrow served as the donors. This clone was recorded once. Its cognate antigen is unknown. The CDR3 spans 16 residues. The PCR employed 60 Vbeta primers together with 13 Jbeta primers. Sequencing used immunoSEQ multiplex PCR; TCRdb keeps in-frame clones, though not all of them. In the table there are about 98,000 clones, 74% of which are singletons. The clonotype comes from a male donor in good health and CMV-seronegative. Sequencing was performed on PBMCs. The rearrangement uses TRBV12-1 and TRBJ2-3; the tabulated D call, TRBD1, remains unverified against the DNA. TRBV12-1 is a pseudogene segment. The CDR3 region is CASSTPQGRSTDTQYF. CDR3 sequence (DNA): TGTGCCAGCAGCACCCCACAGGGGCGAAGCACAGATACGCAGTATTTT.